Listed below are T cell receptor beta chains from one sample, sequenced in a study of response to subunit inactivated influenza vaccine. TCRdb recomputed calls from the RT-PCR reads with MiXCR, one row per CDR3 protein. Of 530,000 or so distinct CDR3 sequences listed, 12% are singletons. Specimen: PBMCs from blood, collected on the day of vaccination. Every receptor here comes from a man in his fifties or sixties who received an inactivated influenza vaccine. Both conserved end residues are part of each CDR3.

v_call cdr3_aa
TRBV28 CASSLSRRNEQFF
TRBV11-2 CASSFSGRHSYNEQFF
TRBV29-1 CSVGGPPGLAGGPSTYEQYF
TRBV5-6 CASSLRGSGEQYF
TRBV5-6 CASSLVASGRTDTQYF
TRBV20-1 CSVGRGGGSDETQYF
TRBV7-2 CASSLAGASYNEQFF
TRBV5-5 CASSLGRGLFEQYF
TRBV29-1 CSVEDPSGYEQYF
TRBV18 CASSPRGQGALETQYF
TRBV5-1 CASSLGQSNNEQFF
TRBV7-2 CASRGGGQRTGELFF
TRBV5-6 CASSLDGLGGLNTEAFF